This note documents a single T cell receptor beta chain sequence. The sample originates from a study of blood T cell repertoires in COVID-19. As for the study in general: Italy, Spain and the United States were the sources of the convalescent and acute COVID-19 samples. Sources were T cells, B-cell-depleted T cells, or PBMCs; the material itself was cDNA or gDNA.

V lost 2 bases and J lost 4, with 12 bases in between. Germline V gene lookup returns CDR1 SGHDT and CDR2 YYEEEE. The CDR3 spans 15 residues. As processed by the authors: The assay estimated nucleated cells by amplifying reference gene primers. TCRdb's copy holds only in-frame clones and misses some; the assay was immunoSEQ multiplex PCR. V, J and clone size were drawn from that table, and D and trimming were deduced from the DNA. The sample has around 250,000 clones, about 89% seen once; the top ten hold over 4%. Either two negative PCRs, clearance, or symptom resolution qualified Cohort 3 donors as recovered.

The receptor was isolated from a woman younger than 45 who had recovered from COVID-19. The sample taken for sequencing was PBMCs or T cells enriched from blood (not recorded which). The genes are TRBV5-6 and TRBJ2-2; D unresolved. The chain's CDR3 is CASSFYTRGTGELFF. In DNA form, the CDR3 reads TGTGCCAGCAGCTTCTACACCCGCGGCACCGGGGAGCTGTTTTTT.